This passage covers 28 T cell receptor beta chains from one sample sequenced in a study of cytomegalovirus exposure and HLA in healthy donors. The PCR contained 60 Vbeta and 13 Jbeta primers. Clones were read by immunoSEQ multiplex PCR, and TCRdb kept only the in-frame ones, dropping some. The data show around 170,000 clones, with over 75% seen just once and roughly 0.5% held by the top ten. What was sequenced was PBMCs. These receptors were obtained from a woman aged 45-59 years in good health and CMV-seronegative.

The CDR3 DNA sequence: TGTGCCAGCAGTACCTCCCCTAGCCTCACATACAATGAGCAGTTCTTC. Protein product: CASSTSPSLTYNEQFF. The chain couples TRBV28 to TRBJ2-1; tentative D call: TRBD2 (5 bases). Trimming removed 5 bases from V and 4 bases from J, with 18 bases in between. CDR1 and CDR2 (germline): MDHEN, SYDVKM. The CDR3 is 16 residues long. Using reference TRBV28 and TRBJ2-1 for the parts outside the CDR3, the full variable domain is DVKVTQSSRYLVKRTGEKVFLECVQDMDHENMFWYRQDPGLGLRLIYFSYDVKMKEKGDIPEGYSVSREKKERFSLILESASTNQTSMYLCASSTSPSLTYNEQFFGPGTRLTVL.

This clone was observed a single time. The genes are TRBV9 and TRBJ1-4, with D uncertain. The ends were cut back, 4 bases at V and 3 bases at J, with 13 bases in the middle. The CDR3 length is 15 residues. The germline V gene has CDR1 SGDLS and CDR2 YYNGEE. The DNA for the CDR3 is TGTGCCAGCAGCTCCTACGGGGTTTCTAATGAAAAACTGTTTTTT. Encoded protein: CASSSYGVSNEKLFF.

This clone was observed a few times. The V gene is TRBV5-6, the J gene TRBJ2-5; 7 bases map to TRBD2. After removal of 1 base from V and 2 bases from J, the junction contained 8 bases not matched to a gene. This CDR3 region has 16 residues. Looked up from germline, CDR1 is SGHDT and CDR2 is YYEEEE. The chain's CDR3 is CASSLMTSFPQETQYF. The CDR3 nucleotides are TGTGCCAGCAGCTTGATGACTAGCTTCCCACAAGAGACCCAGTACTTC.

A few counts support this clone. The chain has TRBV18 and TRBJ2-5; TRBD1 matches at 10 bases. Germline CDR1 is KGHSH and CDR2 is LQKENI. This CDR3 has 18 amino acids. The ends lost 0 bases at V and 2 bases at J; junction bases unmatched: 9. The CDR3 here is CASSPPRGTGELQETQYF. The CDR3, as DNA: TGTGCCAGCTCACCACCGCGCGGGACAGGGGAACTACAAGAGACCCAGTACTTC.

This chain's CDR3 is CASSLDRRGYTF. CDR3 DNA sequence: TGTGCCAGCAGCTTAGATCGGCGGGGCTACACCTTC. The chain couples TRBV11-2 to TRBJ1-2, with D unresolved. The CDR3 runs to 12 residues. The V gene lost 0 bases and the J gene lost 8 bases, with 7 bases spanning the gap. CDR1 and CDR2 from the germline V gene are SGHAT and FQNNGV.

This clone has a handful of counts. The chain links TRBV29-1 to TRBJ2-5, with D perhaps TRBD2 (7 bases). The germline V and J ends were trimmed by 7 bases and 5 bases, with 17 bases remaining between them. The CDR3 is 13 residues long. Germline V lookup: CDR1 SQVTM, CDR2 ANQGSEA. In nucleotides, the CDR3 is TGCAGCGAGTCCACAGGGCGGGAGGAGACCCAGTACTTC. Translation gives CSESTGREETQYF. Combining the CDR3 with reference TRBV29-1 and TRBJ2-5 gives the whole variable domain SAVISQKPSRDICQRGTSLTIQCQVDSQVTMMFWYRQQPGQSLTLIATANQGSEATYESGFVIDKFPISRPNLTFSTLTVSNMSPEDSSIYLCSESTGREETQYFGPGTRLLVL.

The rearrangement uses TRBV7-6 and TRBJ2-1, with 7 positions matching TRBD2. The CDR3 consists of 14 residues. Germline CDR1 SGHVS, CDR2 FNYEAQ. The V and J ends lost 2 bases and 4 bases, in that order; junction bases with no gene match: 2. Here the CDR3 DNA reads TGTGCCAGCAGCTTAAGCGGGGAGTACAATGAGCAGTTCTTC. Its translation: CASSLSGEYNEQFF. The entire variable domain, with the rest obtained from reference TRBV7-6 and TRBJ2-1, is as follows: GAGVSQSPRYKVTKRGQDVALRCDPISGHVSLYWYRQALGQGPEFLTYFNYEAQQDKSGLPNDRFSAERPEGSISTLTIQRTEQRDSAMYRCASSLSGEYNEQFFGPGTRLTVL.

This rearrangement joins TRBV6-1 to TRBJ2-7; 9 bases align to TRBD1. J was trimmed by 4 bases and V by 4 bases; bases with no gene match: 8. Germline V gene sequence: CDR1 MNHNS, CDR2 SASEGT. CDR3 length: 15 residues. CDR3 protein: CASSVPGQGGYEQYF. The CDR3 nucleotides are TGTGCCAGCAGTGTTCCGGGACAGGGCGGTTACGAGCAGTACTTC.

The genes are TRBV28 and TRBJ1-5; TRBD1 is a possible D gene (5 bases). Germline CDR1 and CDR2: MDHEN and SYDVKM. This CDR3 contains 14 residues. The V end was cut by 2 bases, the J end by 3 bases, with 8 bases between. Written as DNA, the CDR3 is TGTGCCAGCAGTTTACAGGGCTTCAATCAGCCCCAGCATTTT. Amino acid sequence: CASSLQGFNQPQHF.

This chain joins TRBV6-5 and TRBJ1-4; 9 bases are a match to TRBD1. Germline CDR1 reads MNHEY; CDR2 reads SVGAGI. V gave up 7 bases and J gave up 5 bases; unmatched junction bases: 8. This CDR3 has 15 amino acids. CDR3 amino acids: CASKDRGGSNEKLFF. DNA for the CDR3: TGTGCCAGCAAGGACAGGGGAGGCTCAAATGAAAAACTGTTTTTT.

This clone turned up a few times. Written as DNA, the CDR3 is TGTGCCAGCAGTTTCGGCAGGGACAGGGTATTCGGGCAGCCCCAGCATTTT. Amino acids: CASSFGRDRVFGQPQHF. The chain is built from TRBV28 and TRBJ1-5; 9 bases are shared with TRBD1. The CDR3 has 17 amino acids. Germline assignment: CDR1 MDHEN and CDR2 SYDVKM. V lost 3 bases to trimming and J lost 7 bases; unmatched junction nucleotides: 13. Looking up the rest from reference TRBV28 and TRBJ1-5 gives the full variable domain: DVKVTQSSRYLVKRTGEKVFLECVQDMDHENMFWYRQDPGLGLRLIYFSYDVKMKEKGDIPEGYSVSREKKERFSLILESASTNQTSMYLCASSFGRDRVFGQPQHFGDGTRLSIL.

V and J are TRBV19 and TRBJ2-1, with 16 positions matching TRBD2. CDR3 length: 19 residues. V shed 1 base, J shed 6 bases, and the junction held 9 bases outside the gene matches. Germline V lookup: CDR1 LNHDA, CDR2 SQIVND (reference sequence). Here the CDR3 reads CASSIGWGLAGGSGNEQFF. The CDR3 nucleotides read TGTGCCAGTAGTATAGGATGGGGACTAGCGGGAGGGAGTGGCAATGAGCAGTTCTTC.

The chain uses TRBV10-3 and TRBJ1-3; maybe TRBD1 (5 bases). Trimming pared 0 bases from V and 2 bases from J, leaving 8 bases between. Per germline, CDR1 ENHRY and CDR2 SYGVKD. This CDR3 is 15 amino acids long. Here the CDR3 reads CAISESTGAGNTIYF. CDR3 sequence (DNA): TGTGCCATCAGTGAGTCGACGGGGGCTGGAAACACCATATATTTT.

This clone was seen a few times. The chain has TRBV7-9 and TRBJ2-1; weak D call: TRBD2 (7 bases). The V end was cut by 6 bases, the J end by 8 bases, with 17 bases between. Germline assignment: CDR1 SEHNR and CDR2 FQNEAQ (reference sequence). There are 14 residues in the CDR3. In DNA, the CDR3 is TGTGCCAGCAGACTGAGTGGGGGGGCCGATGAGCAGTTCTTC. As protein: CASRLSGGADEQFF.

The chain couples TRBV11-2 to TRBJ2-1; TRBD1 matches 9 bases. The CDR3 contains 17 residues. V lost 0 bases to trimming and J lost 3 bases; unmatched junction nucleotides: 6. Germline V gene data show CDR1 as SGHAT and CDR2 as FQNNGV. CDR3 loop: CASSLDPTGGLYNEQFF. CDR3 coding DNA: TGTGCCAGCAGCTTAGACCCGACAGGGGGGCTCTACAATGAGCAGTTCTTC.

The chain uses TRBV7-9 and TRBJ1-4, with a possible D match to TRBD1 (6 bases). Per the germline V gene, CDR1 is SEHNR and CDR2 is FQNEAQ (reference sequence). This CDR3 spans 13 amino acids. The V end was cut by 10 bases, the J end by 1 base, with 10 bases between. CDR3 bases: TGTGCCACCGGGACATTAACTAATGAAAAACTGTTTTTT. Residues: CATGTLTNEKLFF.

The rearrangement uses TRBV2 and TRBJ2-1, with 8 bases that match TRBD1. This CDR3 contains 14 residues. The J segment lost 1 base and the V segment lost 9 bases, leaving 5 bases of the junction unmatched. The germline V gene has CDR1 SNHLY and CDR2 FYNNEI. In DNA, the CDR3 is TGTGCCAGTCTGGACAGGGCTTCCTACAATGAGCAGTTCTTC. Translating gives CASLDRASYNEQFF. The full variable domain, in which reference TRBV2 and TRBJ2-1 provide the parts outside the CDR3, is EPEVTQTPSHQVTQMGQEVILRCVPISNHLYFYWYRQILGQKVEFLVSFYNNEISEKSEIFDDQFSVERPDGSNFTLKIRSTKLEDSAMYFCASLDRASYNEQFFGPGTRLTVL.

This rearrangement joins TRBV7-2 to TRBJ2-7; 8 nucleotides align to TRBD2. The CDR3 is made up of 16 amino acids. Trimming took 1 base from V and 3 from J; bases not matched to a gene: 8. Germline V gene sequence: CDR1 SGHTA, CDR2 FQGNSA. Written as DNA, the CDR3 is TGTGCCAGCAGCTTAGGGCTGGGTCGGGGGGGCTACGAGCAGTACTTC. Protein: CASSLGLGRGGYEQYF.

The chain employs TRBV5-4 and TRBJ2-3; TRBD2 matches at 10 bases. Germline CDR1 and CDR2: SGHNT and YYREEE (reference sequence). V dropped 4 bases and J dropped 7; count of bases not matched to a gene: 6. The CDR3 is 14 amino acids. The CDR3 spells CASSPSGSGYTQYF. Written as DNA, the CDR3 is TGTGCCAGCAGCCCTAGCGGGAGTGGATATACGCAGTATTTT.

This clone has only one observation. One end of the junction fails to match germline, which may point to a read error. V gene TRBV30 combines with J gene TRBJ2-7, with TRBD2 matching 8 bases. CDR1 is GTSNPN and CDR2 is SVGIG in the germline V gene (reference sequence). The CDR3 has 15 residues. The CDR3 region has the DNA TGTGCCCTAACCACGCCACTAGCGGCGATCTGGGAGCAGCACTTC. Its protein product is CALTTPLAAIWEQHF.

This chain joins TRBV15 and TRBJ1-1, with TRBD1 as a possible D gene (6 bases). Germline V gives CDR1 LNHNV, CDR2 YYDKDF (reference sequence). CDR3 length equals 13 residues. V lost 10 bases to trimming and J lost 3 bases, with 15 bases between them. CDR3 nucleotide sequence: TGTGCCATTCACGGGGAGGGGGACACTGAAGCTTTCTTT. It encodes CAIHGEGDTEAFF. The full variable domain, rest sourced from reference TRBV15 and TRBJ1-1, is DAMVIQNPRYQVTQFGKPVTLSCSQTLNHNVMYWYQQKSSQAPKLLFHYYDKDFNNEADTPDNFQSRRPNTSFCFLDIRSPGLGDTAMYLCAIHGEGDTEAFFGQGTRLTVV.

The chain links TRBV2 to TRBJ1-5, with D possibly matching TRBD1 (6 bases). The CDR3 covers 18 residues. V lost 4 bases and J 1 base, leaving 20 bases between the germline ends. Germline V lookup: CDR1 SNHLY, CDR2 FYNNEI. The CDR3 is CASSGQGQEWFSNQPQHF. The CDR3 nucleotides read TGTGCCAGCAGTGGGCAGGGACAAGAGTGGTTCAGCAATCAGCCCCAGCATTTT. The whole variable domain, filled in from reference TRBV2 and TRBJ1-5, reads EPEVTQTPSHQVTQMGQEVILRCVPISNHLYFYWYRQILGQKVEFLVSFYNNEISEKSEIFDDQFSVERPDGSNFTLKIRSTKLEDSAMYFCASSGQGQEWFSNQPQHFGDGTRLSIL.

In this sample, this clone turned up a few times. The chain employs TRBV7-6 and TRBJ2-7; 11 nucleotides agree with TRBD2. Germline V gene sequence: CDR1 SGHVS, CDR2 FNYEAQ. The CDR3 has 15 amino acids. Trimming at V came to 5 bases and at J to 2 bases, leaving 5 bases not matched to a gene. The CDR3 coding sequence is TGTGCCAGCAGCCCTCTTAGCGGGGGGGCCTACGAGCAGTACTTC. Encoded protein: CASSPLSGGAYEQYF. Complete variable domain (other parts from reference TRBV7-6 and TRBJ2-7): GAGVSQSPRYKVTKRGQDVALRCDPISGHVSLYWYRQALGQGPEFLTYFNYEAQQDKSGLPNDRFSAERPEGSISTLTIQRTEQRDSAMYRCASSPLSGGAYEQYFGPGTRLTVT.

The chain recombines TRBV10-3 with TRBJ1-1; D not certain. CDR3 length: 13 residues. V gave up 6 bases and J gave up 1 base, with 9 bases separating them. CDR1 and CDR2 from the germline V gene are ENHRY and SYGVKD. As DNA, the CDR3 is TGTGCCATCAGCTCGGGGAGGAACACTGAAGCTTTCTTT. Amino acid sequence: CAISSGRNTEAFF.

In this sample, this clone turned up once. V usage is TRBV18 and J usage is TRBJ1-1; D not certain. V was clipped by 3 bases and J by 1 base, with 12 bases between them. From germline, CDR1 is KGHSH and CDR2 LQKENI. The CDR3 extends over 15 amino acids. The DNA of the CDR3 is TGTGCCAGCTCACCTCCCTCGCAGGCGAACACTGAAGCTTTCTTT. Translated, it gives CASSPPSQANTEAFF.

This chain connects TRBV7-9 to TRBJ2-5, with 8 bases that match TRBD2. V was clipped by 3 bases and J by 5 bases; unmatched bases: 5. The germline gives CDR1 SEHNR, CDR2 FQNEAQ (reference sequence). The CDR3 loop spans 14 amino acids. The CDR3 sequence is CASSLGLVGETQYF. In nucleotides, the CDR3 is TGTGCCAGCAGCTTGGGACTAGTTGGGGAGACCCAGTACTTC.

The chain uses TRBV7-9 and TRBJ1-1; 8 nucleotides match TRBD1. CDR3 length: 14 amino acids. V trimming: 5 bases; J trimming: 2 bases; junction bases outside the gene matches: 4. Per the germline V gene, CDR1 is SEHNR and CDR2 is FQNEAQ (reference sequence). The CDR3 DNA is TGTGCCAGCAGCCGAGGACAGGGAAACACTGAAGCTTTCTTT. Residues: CASSRGQGNTEAFF.

This clone was seen only a few times. The chain employs TRBV29-1 and TRBJ2-1; 9 nucleotides line up with TRBD1. Germline CDR1 SQVTM, CDR2 ANQGSEA. The CDR3 length is 12 residues. CDR3 DNA: TGCGCCGGGACAGGGTCCTACAATGAGCAGTTCTTC. Its protein product is CAGTGSYNEQFF.